The 7 T cell receptor beta chains presented below share a single source sample, sequenced in a study of shared clonotypes between healthy human individuals (dated by TCRdb to 2019 to 2021). The library was generated by the immunoSEQ multiplex PCR assay. TCRdb took over this immuneACCESS table, retaining in-frame rearrangements with V and J assigned. Such tables are incomplete; in checked studies, under half of the missing clones stem from an unresolved V gene, and the remainder is unexplained. The table for this sample lists 2,500,000 or so clones; 85% to 95% of them were counted only once. The ten largest clones add up to about 0.41% of the sample. The sequencing input was naive CD4+ T cells from PBMCs. Reading the label with the study, this specimen's cell subset or site is: CD45RA+ positively selected. The source is a man between 18 and 29 years old in good health. Some clones in this sample may be carry-over from other donors' samples.

V is TRBV6-1 and J is TRBJ1-4; the D gene is possibly TRBD1 (6 bases). The CDR3 length is 16 residues. Trimming cost V 3 bases and J 3 bases, with 14 bases left between them. The germline V gene encodes CDR1 MNHNS and CDR2 SASEGT. The CDR3 region is CASSDGQGISNEKLFF. The CDR3 DNA follows: TGTGCCAGCAGTGATGGGCAGGGGATTTCTAATGAAAAACTGTTTTTT.

V gene TRBV14 combines with J gene TRBJ2-5; no clear D gene. Trimming stripped 0 bases from V and 5 bases from J, with 10 bases between. The V gene's germline CDR1 is SGHDN and CDR2 FVKESK. This CDR3 is built from 14 residues. The CDR3, as DNA: TGTGCCAGCAGCCAAGATCTTGACGGCGAGACCCAGTACTTC. This codes for CASSQDLDGETQYF.

The CDR3 loop is CASRTGATDTQYF. DNA for the CDR3: TGTGCCAGCAGGACAGGGGCGACAGATACGCAGTATTTT. This chain joins TRBV6-6 and TRBJ2-3; TRBD1 matches 8 bases. J lost 3 bases, V lost 6 bases, and 2 bases had no gene match. CDR1 MNHNY and CDR2 SVGAGI come from the germline V gene (reference sequence). The CDR3 covers 13 residues.

The chain links TRBV4-1 to TRBJ1-2, with D hard to call. Trimming left V 2 bases short and J 0 bases short, with 10 bases between. The CDR3 spans 15 residues. The germline gives CDR1 MGHRA, CDR2 YSYEKL. The CDR3 DNA is TGCGCCAGCAGCCAATGGACGGAATCTAACTATGGCTACACCTTC. Residues: CASSQWTESNYGYTF.

This chain links TRBV28 with TRBJ1-1, with 7 bases that match TRBD1. The CDR3 has 15 residues. The germline gives CDR1 MDHEN, CDR2 SYDVKM. V lost 4 bases and J lost 0; bases outside the gene matches: 5. DNA of the CDR3: TGTGCCAGCAGTTCGGGACAGTTAATGAACACTGAAGCTTTCTTT. Translating gives CASSSGQLMNTEAFF. The full variable domain, in which reference TRBV28 and TRBJ1-1 provide the parts outside the CDR3, is DVKVTQSSRYLVKRTGEKVFLECVQDMDHENMFWYRQDPGLGLRLIYFSYDVKMKEKGDIPEGYSVSREKKERFSLILESASTNQTSMYLCASSSGQLMNTEAFFGQGTRLTVV.

The chain uses TRBV7-2 and TRBJ2-2; D gene unclear. The V gene lost 1 base and the J gene lost 2 bases, with 8 bases spanning the gap. The CDR3 has 15 residues. Germline V gives CDR1 SGHTA, CDR2 FQGNSA. CDR3 amino acids: CASSLEVVNTGELFF. CDR3 DNA: TGTGCCAGCAGCTTAGAGGTGGTCAACACCGGGGAGCTGTTTTTT.

The gene calls are TRBV10-3 and TRBJ2-5, with TRBD1 matching over 8 bases. The CDR3 loop spans 16 amino acids. V lost 1 base to trimming and J lost 3 bases; unmatched junction nucleotides: 7. In germline, CDR1 is ENHRY, CDR2 SYGVKD. The CDR3 spells CAISEFRDRRKETQYF. The CDR3, as DNA: TGTGCCATCAGTGAGTTTAGGGACAGGCGAAAAGAGACCCAGTACTTC.